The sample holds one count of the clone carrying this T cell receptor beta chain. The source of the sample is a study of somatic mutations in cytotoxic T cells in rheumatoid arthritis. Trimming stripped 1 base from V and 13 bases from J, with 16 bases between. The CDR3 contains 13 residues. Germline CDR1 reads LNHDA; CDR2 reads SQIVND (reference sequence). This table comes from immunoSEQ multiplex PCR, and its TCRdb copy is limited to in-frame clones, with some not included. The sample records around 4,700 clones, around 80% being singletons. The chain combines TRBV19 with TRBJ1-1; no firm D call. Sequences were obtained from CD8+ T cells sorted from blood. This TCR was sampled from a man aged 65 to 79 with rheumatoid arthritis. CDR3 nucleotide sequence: TGTGCCAGTAGTATAGGGCCGGGTAAAGTTGGTTTCTTT. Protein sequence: CASSIGPGKVGFF.